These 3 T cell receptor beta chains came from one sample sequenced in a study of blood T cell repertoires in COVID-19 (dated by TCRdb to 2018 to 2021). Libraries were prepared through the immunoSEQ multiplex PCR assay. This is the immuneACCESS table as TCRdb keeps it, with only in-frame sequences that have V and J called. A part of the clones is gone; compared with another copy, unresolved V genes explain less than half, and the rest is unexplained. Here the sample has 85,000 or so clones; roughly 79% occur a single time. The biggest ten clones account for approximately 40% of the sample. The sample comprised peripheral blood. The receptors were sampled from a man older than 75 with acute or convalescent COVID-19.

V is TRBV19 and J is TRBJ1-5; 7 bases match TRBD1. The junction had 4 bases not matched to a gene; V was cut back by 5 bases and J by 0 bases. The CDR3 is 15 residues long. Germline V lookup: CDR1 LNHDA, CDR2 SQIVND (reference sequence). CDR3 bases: TGTGCCAGTAGTCCGGGACAGCGTAGCAATCAGCCCCAGCATTTT. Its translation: CASSPGQRSNQPQHF.

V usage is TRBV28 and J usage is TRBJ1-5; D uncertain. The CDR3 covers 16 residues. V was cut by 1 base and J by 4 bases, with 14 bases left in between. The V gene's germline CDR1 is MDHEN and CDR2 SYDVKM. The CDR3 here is CASSLLTRWRNQPQHF. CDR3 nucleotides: TGTGCCAGCAGTTTATTAACCCGTTGGAGAAATCAGCCCCAGCATTTT. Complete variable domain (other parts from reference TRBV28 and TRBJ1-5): DVKVTQSSRYLVKRTGEKVFLECVQDMDHENMFWYRQDPGLGLRLIYFSYDVKMKEKGDIPEGYSVSREKKERFSLILESASTNQTSMYLCASSLLTRWRNQPQHFGDGTRLSIL.

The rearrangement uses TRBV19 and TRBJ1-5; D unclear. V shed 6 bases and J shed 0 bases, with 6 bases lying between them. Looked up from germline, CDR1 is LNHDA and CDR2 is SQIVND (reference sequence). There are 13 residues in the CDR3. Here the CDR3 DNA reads TGTGCCAGTAGCGACTATAGCAATCAGCCCCAGCATTTT. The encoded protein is CASSDYSNQPQHF.